The 30 T cell receptor beta chains in this list originate from one sample, sequenced in a study of Graves' ophthalmopathy and Graves' hyperthyroidism. Beta-chain TCR CDR3 regions were amplified from RNA transcripts. Investigators did first-round RT-PCR with HTBI primers, then second-round multiplex PCR. TCRdb ran MiXCR on the multiplex PCR reads and lists one entry per CDR3 protein. Found here are 560,000 or so distinct CDR3 sequences, under 45% of them singletons; the top ten hold about 4.2%. The sample taken for sequencing was peripheral blood or thyroid tissue (not recorded which). The receptors originated from an adult man with Graves' hyperthyroidism.

This clonotype was found a few times. The chain links TRBV6-5 to TRBJ2-2; TRBD1 matches at 10 bases. V lost 6 bases, J lost 4 bases, and 5 bases stayed unmatched. Germline CDR1 reads MNHEY; CDR2 reads SVGAGI. This CDR3 spans 15 amino acids. The DNA of the CDR3 is TGTGCCAGCAGACTGGGGACAGGGGCCACCGGGGAGCTGTTTTTT. Translating it yields CASRLGTGATGELFF.

The V gene is TRBV25-1, the J gene TRBJ1-2; maybe TRBD1 (5 bases). CDR3 size: 14 residues. Trimming cost V 8 bases and J 8 bases, with 21 bases left between them. Germline CDR1 reads MGHDK; CDR2 reads SYGVNS. CDR3 sequence (DNA): TGTGCCAGCTCACCGAGTGGGACTCTCGAGGGCTACACCTTC. It codes for CASSPSGTLEGYTF.

In the case of this clonotype: Given a much more abundant clone one base away, this may be a read error. V gene TRBV2 combines with J gene TRBJ2-7; the match to TRBD1 covers 7 bases. The germline V gene encodes CDR1 SNHLY and CDR2 FYNNEI. This CDR3 spans 10 amino acids. CDR3 region: CVSRGTQGNF. The CDR3, as DNA: TGTGTCAGCAGGGGGACGCAAGGTAACTTC. The full variable domain, in which reference TRBV2 and TRBJ2-7 provide the parts outside the CDR3, is EPEVTQTPSHQVTQMGQEVILRCVPISNHLYFYWYRQILGQKVEFLVSFYNNEISEKSEIFDDQFSVERPDGSNFTLKIRSTKLEDSAMYFCVSRGTQGNFGPGTRLTVT.

This clonotype was observed a single time. The rearrangement joins TRBV7-2 to TRBJ1-1, with unresolved D. Trimming removed 4 bases from V and 0 bases from J, with 9 bases in between. Per the germline V gene, CDR1 is SGHTA and CDR2 is FQGNSA. This CDR3 contains 14 residues. The CDR3 region is CASSSEDLNTEAFF. The CDR3 bases are TGTGCCAGCAGCTCAGAGGACCTGAACACTGAAGCTTTCTTT.

The rearrangement links TRBV27 to TRBJ2-6; 7 bases fit TRBD2. CDR1 and CDR2 (germline): MNHEY, SMNVEV (reference sequence). V dropped 3 bases and J dropped 3; count of bases not matched to a gene: 2. This CDR3 region has 15 residues. The CDR3 bases are TGTGCCAGCAGTTTGGGAGGGGTTGGGGCCAACGTCCTGACTTTC. It encodes CASSLGGVGANVLTF.

This clonotype was seen ten or more times. The genes are TRBV2 and TRBJ1-2; D uncertain. V lost 3 bases, J lost 1 base, and 6 bases lay in between. This CDR3 spans 13 amino acids. Germline V gene data show CDR1 as SNHLY and CDR2 as FYNNEI. The CDR3 DNA reads TGTGCCAGCAGTGACGGATTTAACTATGGCTACACCTTC. Translating gives CASSDGFNYGYTF.

This clonotype was observed a single time. The CDR3 spells CASSVNRGAGELFF. CDR3 DNA: TGTGCCAGCAGCGTAAACAGGGGTGCCGGGGAGCTGTTTTTT. This chain links TRBV2 with TRBJ2-2, with 7 positions matching TRBD1. V lost 6 bases, J lost 6 bases, and 7 bases stayed unmatched. CDR1 SNHLY and CDR2 FYNNEI come from the germline V gene. This CDR3 is 14 amino acids long.

This clonotype was recorded many times. The chain carries TRBV12-3 or TRBV12-4 and TRBJ2-7, with TRBD1 as a possible D gene (6 bases). CDR3 size: 13 residues. Trimming took 3 bases from V and 3 from J, leaving 9 bases between them. CDR3 sequence: CASSFLGGYEQYF. In DNA form, the CDR3 reads TGTGCCAGCAGTTTTCTAGGGGGCTACGAGCAGTACTTC.

The chain uses TRBV10-3 and TRBJ2-7; the match to TRBD1 covers 9 bases. This CDR3 contains 13 residues. V dropped 6 bases and J dropped 5; count of bases not matched to a gene: 5. CDR1 is ENHRY, CDR2 SYGVKD, per germline. The CDR3 nucleotides read TGTGCCATCAGCGGGACAGGGACCAACGAGCAGTACTTC. Translated: CAISGTGTNEQYF.

This clonotype was observed at least ten times. The J gene is TRBJ1-2, the V gene TRBV19; 8 bases fit TRBD1. CDR1 LNHDA and CDR2 SQIVND come from the germline V gene (reference sequence). V shed 6 bases, J shed 4 bases, and the junction held 10 bases outside the gene matches. The CDR3 is 15 amino acids. CDR3 residues: CASSKPGTGSYGYTF. DNA for the CDR3: TGTGCCAGTAGCAAGCCCGGGACAGGATCCTATGGCTACACCTTC.

This sequence joins TRBV19 and TRBJ2-7, with TRBD1 matching over 8 bases. V shed 4 bases, J shed 1 base, and the junction held 6 bases outside the gene matches. The CDR3 is 15 amino acids. Germline CDR1 LNHDA, CDR2 SQIVND (reference sequence). CDR3 sequence (DNA): TGTGCCAGTAGTAACCCCGGGACAGGATCCTACGAGCAGTACTTC. Its translation is CASSNPGTGSYEQYF.

As regards this clonotype: It may be a read error: a sequence one base away is much more abundant. The chain has TRBV2 and TRBJ2-6, with D maybe TRBD1 (5 bases). V lost 5 bases to trimming and J lost 2 bases, with 19 bases between them. The CDR3 runs to 18 residues. Germline V gives CDR1 SNHLY, CDR2 FYNNEI. CDR3 coding DNA: TGTGCCAGCAGTTTAGGGGATTGGGGTTACACTGGGGCCAACGTCCTGACTTTC. It specifies CASSLGDWGYTGANVLTF.

The V and J genes are TRBV7-9 and TRBJ1-2; the match to TRBD1 covers 11 bases. Germline loops: CDR1 SEHNR, CDR2 FQNEAQ (reference sequence). The length of the CDR3 is 16 residues. V dropped 4 bases and J dropped 6; count of bases not matched to a gene: 10. The CDR3 sequence: CASSSRDRGFTDGYTF. CDR3 DNA: TGTGCCAGCAGCTCCCGGGACAGGGGGTTCACCGATGGCTACACCTTC.

This clonotype has just a few counts. The J gene is TRBJ2-7, the V gene TRBV6-5; perhaps TRBD2 as D (5 bases). CDR3 length: 13 residues. Germline CDR1 reads MNHEY; CDR2 reads SVGAGI. Trimming stripped 0 bases from V and 7 bases from J, with 10 bases between. The chain's CDR3 is CASSYSWPGEQYF. The CDR3, as DNA: TGTGCCAGCAGTTACTCTTGGCCGGGGGAGCAGTACTTC.

This clonotype was observed at least ten times. The chain employs TRBV24-1 and TRBJ1-2, with a possible D match to TRBD1 (5 bases). Trimming stripped 7 bases from V and 7 bases from J, with 15 bases between. Per germline, CDR1 KGHDR and CDR2 SFDVKD. The CDR3 is 13 residues long. This CDR3 is CATRGEWGSGYTF. The CDR3 DNA is TGTGCCACCAGAGGCGAATGGGGGAGTGGCTACACCTTC.

The chain uses TRBV28 and TRBJ1-4; D might be TRBD1 (5 bases). The CDR3 is made up of 15 amino acids. V dropped 9 bases and J dropped 3 bases, with 17 bases sitting between them. CDR1 is MDHEN and CDR2 is SYDVKM in the germline V gene. The CDR3 loop reads CASGAVGVANEKLFF. CDR3 in DNA: TGTGCCAGTGGGGCGGTGGGGGTAGCTAATGAAAAACTGTTTTTT.

The V gene is TRBV6-1, the J gene TRBJ2-6; 11 bases map to TRBD1. The CDR3 is made up of 18 amino acids. The V segment lost 6 bases and the J segment 1 base; nucleotides outside the gene matches: 8. CDR1 MNHNS and CDR2 SASEGT come from the germline V gene. The CDR3 DNA sequence: TGTGCCAGCAGACAAACCGGGACAGGGGGTTCTGGGGCCAACGTCCTGACTTTC. Translating it yields CASRQTGTGGSGANVLTF.

This clonotype was seen once. The rearrangement joins TRBV7-9 to TRBJ2-7; 8 bases are shared with TRBD2. Germline CDR1 SEHNR, CDR2 FQNEAQ (reference sequence). Trimming removed 1 base from V and 4 bases from J; junction bases left unmatched: 6. The CDR3 runs 15 residues. The CDR3 region has the DNA TGTGCCAGCAGCTTAGAGCTCGGACTAGCTTACGAGCAGTACTTC. This translates into CASSLELGLAYEQYF.

This clonotype was recorded a few times. The V and J genes are TRBV28 and TRBJ2-2; D not certain. The V gene lost 2 bases and the J gene lost 4 bases, with 11 bases spanning the gap. In germline, CDR1 is MDHEN, CDR2 SYDVKM. This CDR3 comprises 15 residues. The CDR3, as DNA: TGTGCCAGCAGTTTAATTGGGCTGGCCACCGGGGAGCTGTTTTTT. This encodes CASSLIGLATGELFF.

This clonotype was counted ten times or more. The chain's CDR3 is CASTLSQLGETQYF. As DNA, the CDR3 is TGTGCCAGCACCCTATCTCAGTTGGGGGAGACCCAGTACTTC. This chain links TRBV11-2 with TRBJ2-5; no reliable D call. V dropped 7 bases and J dropped 5 bases, with 17 bases sitting between them. CDR3 size: 14 residues. Germline V gene lookup returns CDR1 SGHAT and CDR2 FQNNGV. The entire variable domain, with the rest obtained from reference TRBV11-2 and TRBJ2-5, is as follows: EAGVAQSPRYKIIEKRQSVAFWCNPISGHATLYWYQQILGQGPKLLIQFQNNGVVDDSQLPKDRFSAERLKGVDSTLKIQPAKLEDSAVYLCASTLSQLGETQYFGPGTRLLVL.

This clonotype was observed many times. The chain links TRBV28 to TRBJ1-5; D unclear. Germline CDR1 reads MDHEN; CDR2 reads SYDVKM. The germline V and J ends were trimmed by 1 base and 4 bases, with 11 bases remaining between them. The CDR3 sequence is 15 residues long. The CDR3 nucleotides are TGTGCCAGCAGTTTATCTCTCGCGGGGAATCAGCCCCAGCATTTT. This codes for CASSLSLAGNQPQHF.

As regards this clonotype: A much larger clone lies one base from this, so it may be a read error. The chain couples TRBV3-1 to TRBJ2-5; D is uncertain. Germline lookup yields CDR1 LGHDT and CDR2 YNNKEL (reference sequence). V was clipped by 1 base and J by 2 bases, with 5 bases between them. The length of the CDR3 is 13 residues. For the CDR3, the DNA is TGTGCCAGCAGCCAAGTGGTTCAAGAGACCCAGTACTTC. Protein sequence: CASSQVVQETQYF.

This clonotype has ten or more counts. The CDR3 coding sequence is TGTGCCAGCAGATCTTGGGGTGGTAACTATGGCTACACCTTC. Amino acid sequence: CASRSWGGNYGYTF. The rearrangement joins TRBV6-5 to TRBJ1-2; D not certain. Looked up from germline, CDR1 is MNHEY and CDR2 is SVGAGI. V was trimmed by 6 bases and J by 1 base, leaving 12 bases between them. The CDR3 is 14 residues long.

V and J are TRBV14 and TRBJ1-2; D is unresolved. The CDR3 extends over 16 amino acids. Germline CDR1 SGHDN, CDR2 FVKESK. Trimming removed 0 bases from V and 3 bases from J, with 14 bases in between. The CDR3 region is CASSQDIGEFDYGYTF. CDR3 DNA: TGTGCCAGCAGCCAAGATATCGGCGAGTTCGACTATGGCTACACCTTC.

This clonotype was counted at least ten times. The chain is built from TRBV29-1 and TRBJ1-2; 7 bases map to TRBD1. V shed 6 bases, J shed 1 base, and the junction held 8 bases outside the gene matches. The CDR3 consists of 14 residues. Germline CDR1 and CDR2: SQVTM and ANQGSEA. The CDR3 nucleotides read TGCAGCGTCTGGGGACAGACATTTAACTATGGCTACACCTTC. This translates into CSVWGQTFNYGYTF.

This clonotype has just a few counts. The V gene is TRBV29-1, the J gene TRBJ2-1, with 8 bases aligning to TRBD2. This CDR3 comprises 16 residues. The trim removed 1 base at V and 1 base at J, leaving 6 bases unmatched. Germline V CDR1 and CDR2: SQVTM, ANQGSEA. The CDR3, as DNA: TGCAGCGTTGAAGCGAGCAGCGGGAGATCCTACAATGAGCAGTTCTTC. Protein: CSVEASSGRSYNEQFF.

The gene calls are TRBV25-1 and TRBJ2-5, with D perhaps matching TRBD1 or TRBD2 (5 bases each). Germline loops: CDR1 MGHDK, CDR2 SYGVNS. V lost 6 bases, J lost 5 bases, and 16 bases lay in between. This CDR3 has 14 amino acids. For the CDR3, the DNA is TGTGCCAGCAGCGTAGACTGGGGGACGGAGACCCAGTACTTC. Protein: CASSVDWGTETQYF.

The V and J genes are TRBV25-1 and TRBJ2-5, with 10 bases lining up with TRBD2. The CDR3 is 14 amino acids. V lost 8 bases, J lost 4 bases, and 7 bases stayed unmatched. Germline V gene sequence: CDR1 MGHDK, CDR2 SYGVNS. CDR3 sequence: CASHASGRVETQYF. DNA for the CDR3: TGTGCCAGCCACGCTAGCGGGAGAGTAGAGACCCAGTACTTC.

This clonotype was recorded many times. The V and J genes are TRBV5-4 and TRBJ1-2, with D hard to call. CDR3 size: 14 residues. The germline V gene encodes CDR1 SGHNT and CDR2 YYREEE (reference sequence). V was clipped by 0 bases and J by 3 bases, with 9 bases between them. In DNA form, the CDR3 reads TGTGCCAGCAGCTTGGCGGGTGGGTACTATGGCTACACCTTC. Its translation is CASSLAGGYYGYTF.

Turning to this clonotype: The junction departs from the called germline gene at one end, perhaps through a read error. V is TRBV29-1 and J is TRBJ1-6, with 9 bases aligning to TRBD1. CDR1 SQVTM and CDR2 ANQGSEA come from the germline V gene. The CDR3 length is 14 residues. The CDR3 loop reads CSGEEGQGDSPLRF. Here the CDR3 DNA reads TGCAGCGGAGAAGAGGGACAGGGTGATTCACCCCTCCGCTTT.